The present entry profiles one TCR beta chain with its context. V was trimmed by 1 base and J by 7 bases, leaving 1 base between them. The germline V gene encodes CDR1 SGHAT and CDR2 FQNNGV. The CDR3 covers 11 residues. These data are taken from a study of OX40 agonist ivuxolimab in advanced cancers. Clones were sequenced by immunoSEQ multiplex PCR, and TCRdb holds only the in-frame ones, with some missing. This sample has more than 45,000 clones, with 70% to 90% found just once. The sample was CD4+ or CD8+ T cells sorted from blood, taken in a trial of the OX40 agonist ivuxolimab. V gene TRBV11-2 combines with J gene TRBJ2-2; D is unresolved. The clonotype was recovered from an adult with an advanced solid tumor such as melanoma, head and neck, liver or kidney cancer. CDR3 sequence: CASSLVGELFF. The CDR3 coding sequence is TGTGCCAGCAGCTTAGTCGGGGAGCTGTTTTTT.